The 22 T cell receptor beta chains in this list originate from one sample, sequenced in a study of radiotherapy plus CTLA-4 blockade in lung cancer (dated by TCRdb to the late 2010s). Library prep was done by the immunoSEQ multiplex PCR assay. This immuneACCESS table, as held by TCRdb, lists in-frame sequences with V and J called but not all clones. Of the missing ones, under half trace to an unresolved V gene in checked studies; the others have no known cause. Counted in this sample were about 38,000 clones; about 86% of them appeared once. The ten biggest clones cover approximately 22% of the sample. The sample consisted of peripheral blood, taken from a patient treated with radiotherapy plus ipilimumab. The origin of the receptors is a human donor with non-small cell lung cancer whose response to radiotherapy plus ipilimumab could not be evaluated.

The J gene is TRBJ2-5, the V gene TRBV6-5; 9 nucleotides line up with TRBD1. V was clipped by 5 bases and J by 2 bases; unmatched bases: 6. The CDR3 is 15 amino acids. In germline, CDR1 is MNHEY, CDR2 SVGAGI. The CDR3 reads CASSTTGQGQETQYF. The CDR3 DNA reads as TGTGCCAGCAGTACTACGGGACAGGGTCAAGAGACCCAGTACTTC.

The chain couples TRBV18 to TRBJ2-7; 10 bases agree with TRBD2. V dropped 3 bases and J dropped 3; count of bases not matched to a gene: 11. Per germline, CDR1 KGHSH and CDR2 LQKENI. The CDR3 length is 17 residues. The CDR3 nucleotides read TGTGCCAGCTCACCGATTCGAGGACTAGCGGCAAACTACGAGCAGTACTTC. It translates to CASSPIRGLAANYEQYF.

The rearrangement links TRBV5-6 to TRBJ1-4; no clear D. V lost 1 base to trimming and J lost 10 bases, with 14 bases between them. The CDR3 runs to 14 residues. Germline V gene lookup returns CDR1 SGHDT and CDR2 YYEEEE. CDR3 protein: CASSLRMGGGKLFF. CDR3 bases: TGTGCCAGCAGCTTGCGGATGGGAGGCGGAAAACTGTTTTTT.

The J gene is TRBJ1-3, the V gene TRBV11-2; D not resolved. CDR1 is SGHAT, CDR2 FQNNGV, per germline. This CDR3 spans 13 amino acids. The V end lost 6 bases, the J end lost 2 bases, and 8 bases lay between the germline ends. The CDR3 reads CASSNSAGNTIYF. For the CDR3, the DNA is TGTGCCAGCAGTAACTCGGCTGGAAACACCATATATTTT.

This chain connects TRBV7-9 to TRBJ1-1; 7 bases agree with TRBD1. The ends lost 2 bases at V and 0 bases at J; junction bases unmatched: 3. CDR1 and CDR2 from the germline V gene are SEHNR and FQNEAQ (reference sequence). The CDR3 runs 15 residues. Here the CDR3 reads CASSLFQGVNTEAFF. CDR3 nucleotide sequence: TGTGCCAGCAGCTTATTCCAGGGGGTGAACACTGAAGCTTTCTTT.

This clone has only a few counts. The chain employs TRBV11-2 and TRBJ1-5; TRBD1 aligns across 11 bases. V was pared by 6 bases and J by 5 bases, with 6 bases of the junction left unmatched. The CDR3 has 15 amino acids. Germline lookup yields CDR1 SGHAT and CDR2 FQNNGV. The CDR3 is CASSRLGQGDQPQHF. The CDR3 bases are TGTGCCAGCAGTCGCTTGGGACAGGGGGATCAGCCCCAGCATTTT.

The CDR3: CASSPTNSGGGRQPQHF. As DNA, the CDR3 is TGTGCCAGCTCACCGACCAATTCGGGAGGAGGGCGACAGCCCCAGCATTTT. V usage is TRBV18 and J usage is TRBJ1-5; D is unclear. The CDR3 totals 17 residues. Germline values: CDR1 KGHSH, CDR2 LQKENI. V lost 3 bases and J 7 bases, leaving 22 bases between the germline ends. The full variable domain, completed using reference TRBV18 and TRBJ1-5, is NAGVMQNPRHLVRRRGQEARLRCSPMKGHSHVYWYRQLPEEGLKFMVYLQKENIIDESGMPKERFSAEFPKEGPSILRIQQVVRGDSAAYFCASSPTNSGGGRQPQHFGDGTRLSIL.

The chain couples TRBV5-5 to TRBJ2-7, with 9 bases matching TRBD1. J gave up 3 bases and V 1 base, and 5 bases lay outside the gene matches. The germline gives CDR1 SGHKS, CDR2 YYEKEE (reference sequence). This CDR3 region has 15 residues. CDR3 sequence reads: CASSLPGTGNYEQYF. The CDR3 bases are TGTGCCAGCAGCTTGCCAGGGACAGGGAACTACGAGCAGTACTTC.

DNA for the CDR3: TGCAGCACTAGGGACTCCTCCTACGAGCAGTACTTC. Translation: CSTRDSSYEQYF. The chain uses TRBV29-1 and TRBJ2-7; the D gene is possibly TRBD2 (6 bases). With 8 bases removed from V and 0 bases from J, the gap between germline ends came to 11 bases. This CDR3 has 12 amino acids. The germline gives CDR1 SQVTM, CDR2 ANQGSEA.

V usage is TRBV7-8 and J usage is TRBJ2-1, with 8 bases aligning to TRBD2. Germline-derived CDR1 and CDR2 are SGHVS and FQNEAQ. This CDR3 has 18 residues. The V gene end was trimmed by 0 bases and the J gene end by 2 bases; junction bases not matched to a gene: 9. Written as DNA, the CDR3 is TGTGCCAGCAGCTTAGCCCGAGACCCCGGGGGGGCCTACAATGAGCAGTTCTTC. Translating it yields CASSLARDPGGAYNEQFF.

The chain uses TRBV5-5 and TRBJ2-1; the D gene is possibly TRBD2 (6 bases). CDR1 SGHKS and CDR2 YYEKEE come from the germline V gene (reference sequence). Trimming left V 0 bases short and J 0 bases short, with 13 bases between. This CDR3 is built from 17 residues. Here the CDR3 reads CASSLVSAGFSYNEQFF. Written as DNA, the CDR3 is TGTGCCAGCAGCTTGGTCTCGGCGGGGTTCTCCTACAATGAGCAGTTCTTC.

In its sample, this clone was seen once. The rearrangement uses TRBV7-2 and TRBJ2-5; 9 nucleotides agree with TRBD2. Germline CDR1 and CDR2: SGHTA and FQGNSA. This CDR3 spans 16 amino acids. V lost 5 bases and J lost 4; bases outside the gene matches: 11. The CDR3 protein is CASSRTLAGRGETQYF. CDR3 nucleotides: TGTGCCAGCAGCAGAACGCTAGCGGGGAGGGGAGAGACCCAGTACTTC.

This rearrangement joins TRBV21-1 to TRBJ1-4. TRBV21-1 is a listed pseudogene. The CDR3 sequence is 16 residues long. CDR3 sequence reads: CASSKAGGPSNEKLFF. The CDR3 region has the DNA TGTGCCAGCAGCAAAGCAGGAGGACCTTCTAATGAAAAACTGTTTTTT.

The chain employs TRBV2 and TRBJ2-7, with 12 nucleotides matching TRBD2. V lost 8 bases and J lost 6; bases outside the gene matches: 8. The CDR3 loop spans 14 amino acids. The germline V gene encodes CDR1 SNHLY and CDR2 FYNNEI. The CDR3 spells CASHLAGGLGEQYF. As DNA, the CDR3 is TGTGCCAGCCACCTAGCGGGGGGGCTGGGCGAGCAGTACTTC.

The V and J genes are TRBV6-1 and TRBJ2-7, with 7 bases that match TRBD2. V gave up 7 bases and J gave up 3 bases; unmatched junction bases: 9. The CDR3 covers 14 residues. Germline values: CDR1 MNHNS, CDR2 SASEGT. CDR3 in DNA: TGTGCCAGCAAACCGGACACTAGCGTCTACGAGCAGTACTTC. Its protein is CASKPDTSVYEQYF.

The rearrangement uses TRBV4-1 and TRBJ1-1; the D is unclear. Germline V gene sequence: CDR1 MGHRA, CDR2 YSYEKL. V shed 1 base and J shed 0 bases, with 9 bases lying between them. The CDR3 totals 15 residues. This CDR3 is CASSQGEVMNTEAFF. As DNA, the CDR3 is TGCGCCAGCAGCCAAGGGGAGGTTATGAACACTGAAGCTTTCTTT.

This rearrangement joins TRBV19 to TRBJ1-5, with a weak D call TRBD1 (5 bases). Germline values: CDR1 LNHDA, CDR2 SQIVND (reference sequence). CDR3 length equals 13 residues. V lost 8 bases and J lost 6, with 14 bases in between. CDR3 in DNA: TGTGCCAGTGGGGCGGTAGGAAGTCAGCCCCAGCATTTT. Translated: CASGAVGSQPQHF.

This sequence joins TRBV6-6 and TRBJ2-7; D is possibly TRBD1 (6 bases). In germline, CDR1 is MNHNY, CDR2 SVGAGI (reference sequence). This CDR3 has 12 residues. Trimming cost V 5 bases and J 4 bases, with 9 bases left between them. CDR3 amino acids: CASSPRGYEQYF. As DNA, the CDR3 is TGTGCCAGCAGTCCCAGGGGTTACGAGCAGTACTTC.

The V call is TRBV5-1, the J call TRBJ1-6; D is possibly TRBD1 (5 bases). The length of the CDR3 is 15 residues. In germline, CDR1 is SGHRS, CDR2 YFSETQ. The ends were cut back, 5 bases at V and 6 bases at J, with 15 bases in the middle. The CDR3 bases are TGCGCCAGCAGAATCGGTGGGGGGAGTAATTCACCCCTCCACTTT. Residues: CASRIGGGSNSPLHF.

This chain connects TRBV6-1 to TRBJ1-1, with 8 bases matching TRBD1. The J segment lost 10 bases and the V segment lost 8 bases, leaving 12 bases of the junction unmatched. The CDR3 sequence is 13 residues long. CDR1 is MNHNS and CDR2 is SASEGT in the germline V gene. The CDR3 nucleotides read TGTGCCAGCGGACAGGGTCTCCATTTCGGAGCTTTCTTT. It specifies CASGQGLHFGAFF.

The table lists this clone with a few counts. The V gene is TRBV6-5, the J gene TRBJ2-1; D perhaps matches TRBD2 (5 bases). The CDR3 covers 14 residues. Germline CDR1 MNHEY, CDR2 SVGAGI. With 8 bases removed from V and 6 bases from J, the gap between germline ends came to 17 bases. CDR3 in amino acids: CASASPAGSNEQFF. The CDR3 DNA reads as TGTGCCAGCGCCTCACCGGCGGGCTCCAATGAGCAGTTCTTC.

V is TRBV28 and J is TRBJ1-2; unclear D gene. There are 11 residues in the CDR3. V lost 7 bases and J lost 8, with 11 bases in between. The V gene's germline CDR1 is MDHEN and CDR2 SYDVKM. The CDR3 reads CASMSVLGYTF. In nucleotides, the CDR3 is TGTGCCAGCATGTCGGTCCTCGGCTACACCTTC.